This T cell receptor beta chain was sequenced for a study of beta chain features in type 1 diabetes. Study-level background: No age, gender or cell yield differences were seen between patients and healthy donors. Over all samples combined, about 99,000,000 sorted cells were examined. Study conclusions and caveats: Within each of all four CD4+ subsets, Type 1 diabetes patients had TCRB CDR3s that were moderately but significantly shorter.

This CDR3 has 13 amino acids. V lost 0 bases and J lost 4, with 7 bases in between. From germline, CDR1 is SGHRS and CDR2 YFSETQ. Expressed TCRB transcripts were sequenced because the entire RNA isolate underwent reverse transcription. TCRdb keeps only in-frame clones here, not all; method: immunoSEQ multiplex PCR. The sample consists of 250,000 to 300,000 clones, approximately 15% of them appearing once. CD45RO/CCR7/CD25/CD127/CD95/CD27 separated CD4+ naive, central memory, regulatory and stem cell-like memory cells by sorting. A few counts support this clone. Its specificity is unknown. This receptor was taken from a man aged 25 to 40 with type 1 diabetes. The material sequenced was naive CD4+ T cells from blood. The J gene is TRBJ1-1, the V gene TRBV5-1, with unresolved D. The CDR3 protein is CASSLVEATEAFF. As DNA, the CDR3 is TGCGCCAGCAGCTTGGTGGAGGCCACTGAAGCTTTCTTT.